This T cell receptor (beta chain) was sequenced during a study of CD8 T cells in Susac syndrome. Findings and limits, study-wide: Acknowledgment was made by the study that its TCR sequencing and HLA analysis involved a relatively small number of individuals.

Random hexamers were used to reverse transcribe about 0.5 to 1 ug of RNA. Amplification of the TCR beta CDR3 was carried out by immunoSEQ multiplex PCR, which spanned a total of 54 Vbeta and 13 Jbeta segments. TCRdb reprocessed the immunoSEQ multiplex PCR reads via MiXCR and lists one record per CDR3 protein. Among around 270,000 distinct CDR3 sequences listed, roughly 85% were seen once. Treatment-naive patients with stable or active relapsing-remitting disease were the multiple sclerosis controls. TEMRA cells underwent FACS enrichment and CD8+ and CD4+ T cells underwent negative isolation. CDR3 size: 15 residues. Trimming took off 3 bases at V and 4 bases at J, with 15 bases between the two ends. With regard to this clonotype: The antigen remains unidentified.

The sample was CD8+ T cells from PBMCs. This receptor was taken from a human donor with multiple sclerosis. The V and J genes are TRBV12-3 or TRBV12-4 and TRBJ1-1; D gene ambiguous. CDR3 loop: CASSFDHGSATEAFF. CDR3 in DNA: TGTGCCAGCAGTTTCGATCACGGGTCCGCCACTGAAGCTTTCTTT.